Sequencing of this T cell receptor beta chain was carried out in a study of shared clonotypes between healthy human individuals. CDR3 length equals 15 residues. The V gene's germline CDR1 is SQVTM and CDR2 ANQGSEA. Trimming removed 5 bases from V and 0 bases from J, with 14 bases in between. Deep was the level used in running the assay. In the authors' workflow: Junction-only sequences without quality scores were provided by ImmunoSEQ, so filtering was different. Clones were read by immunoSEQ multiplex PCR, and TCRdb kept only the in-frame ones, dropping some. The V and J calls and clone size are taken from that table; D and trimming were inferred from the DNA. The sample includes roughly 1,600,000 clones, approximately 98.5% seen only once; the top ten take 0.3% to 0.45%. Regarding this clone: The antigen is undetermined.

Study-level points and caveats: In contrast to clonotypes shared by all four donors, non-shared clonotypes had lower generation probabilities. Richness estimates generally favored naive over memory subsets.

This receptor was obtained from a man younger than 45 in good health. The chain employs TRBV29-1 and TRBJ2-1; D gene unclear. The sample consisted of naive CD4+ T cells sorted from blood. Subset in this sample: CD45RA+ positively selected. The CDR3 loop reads CSVRYTLGSYNEQFF. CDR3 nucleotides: TGCAGCGTTCGCTATACCCTGGGCTCCTACAATGAGCAGTTCTTC.